The 26 T cell receptor beta chains presented below share a single source sample, sequenced in a study of T cell responses to AZD1222 COVID-19 vaccine. Sequenced by immunoSEQ multiplex PCR; TCRdb stores in-frame clones only, minus some. The repertoire holds about 70,000 clones, with around four fifths as singletons. Sequenced here: peripheral blood, sampled 28 days after the second AZD1222 dose. Receptors originate from an adult who received the AZD1222 COVID-19 vaccine.

A single count supports this clone. CDR3 in amino acids: CASSLGDEWEEQFF. The CDR3 bases are TGTGCCAGCAGCTTAGGGGACGAATGGGAAGAGCAGTTCTTC. The rearrangement links TRBV7-2 to TRBJ2-1; possibly TRBD1 or TRBD2 for D (5 bases each). V lost 1 base to trimming and J lost 10 bases, with 14 bases between them. This CDR3 comprises 14 residues. Germline lookup yields CDR1 SGHTA and CDR2 FQGNSA.

This chain uses TRBV6-5 with TRBJ1-2; D unresolved. This CDR3 region has 14 residues. Germline values: CDR1 MNHEY, CDR2 SVGAGI. Trimming took off 6 bases at V and 3 bases at J, with 14 bases between the two ends. The DNA of the CDR3 is TGTGCCAGCAGACCCGGTGAGGGAGACTATGGCTACACCTTC. Protein product: CASRPGEGDYGYTF.

This clone was found once. The chain has TRBV6-5 and TRBJ1-1, with 7 nucleotides matching TRBD1. The trim removed 4 bases at V and 8 bases at J, leaving 7 bases unmatched. The CDR3 runs 13 residues. The V gene's germline CDR1 is MNHEY and CDR2 SVGAGI. The CDR3 is CASSSQGRREAFF. CDR3 coding DNA: TGTGCCAGCAGTTCACAGGGGCGCCGGGAAGCTTTCTTT.

V and J are TRBV29-1 and TRBJ1-1, with D perhaps TRBD1 (6 bases). Germline CDR1 and CDR2: SQVTM and ANQGSEA. V was cut by 6 bases and J by 1 base, with 15 bases left in between. The CDR3 loop spans 14 amino acids. The CDR3 sequence is CSVAGQNSNTEAFF. The CDR3 DNA sequence: TGCAGCGTAGCCGGACAGAACTCGAACACTGAAGCTTTCTTT.

Regarding this clone: This specimen includes other DNA sequences encoding the same CDR3. The rearrangement joins TRBV18 to TRBJ1-1; no clear D. The CDR3 runs to 12 residues. V gave up 3 bases and J gave up 1 base, with 3 bases separating them. Germline V CDR1 and CDR2: KGHSH, LQKENI. CDR3 in amino acids: CASSPRNTEAFF. In DNA form, the CDR3 reads TGTGCCAGCTCACCGAGGAACACTGAAGCTTTCTTT.

The chain has TRBV24-1 and TRBJ2-5; TRBD2 matches at 13 bases. The CDR3 loop spans 13 amino acids. Germline V lookup: CDR1 KGHDR, CDR2 SFDVKD. Trimming removed 5 bases from V and 9 bases from J; junction bases left unmatched: 2. The CDR3 nucleotides read TGTGCCACCAGTGGGACTAGCGGGGGCCCCCAGTACTTC. Its translation: CATSGTSGGPQYF.

CDR3 nucleotide sequence: TGTGCCATCAGTCCGGGGGGGCCAGGCACAGATACGCAGTATTTT. Translated: CAISPGGPGTDTQYF. The rearrangement links TRBV10-3 to TRBJ2-3; TRBD2 matches at 8 bases. In germline, CDR1 is ENHRY, CDR2 SYGVKD. The CDR3 covers 15 residues. J lost 1 base, V lost 5 bases, and 5 bases had no gene match.

The chain carries TRBV12-3 or TRBV12-4 and TRBJ1-1, with D possibly TRBD1 on 6 matching bases. V was shortened by 6 bases and J by 11 bases, with 13 bases between the two germline ends. There are 11 residues in the CDR3. This CDR3 reads CASRNRVGAFF. The DNA for the CDR3 is TGTGCCAGCAGGAACAGGGTGGGTGCTTTCTTT.

The genes are TRBV30 and TRBJ1-2; D uncertain. This CDR3 is 11 amino acids long. The V gene lost 1 base and the J gene lost 13 bases, with 13 bases spanning the gap. The V gene's germline CDR1 is GTSNPN and CDR2 SVGIG (reference sequence). For the CDR3, the DNA is TGTGCCTGGAGTGGGCGGGTCAGCTTCACCTTC. Amino acid sequence: CAWSGRVSFTF.

The V and J genes are TRBV27 and TRBJ1-5, with D perhaps matching TRBD1 (6 bases). The CDR3 is 14 amino acids. V was cut by 2 bases and J by 4 bases, with 9 bases left in between. Per germline, CDR1 MNHEY and CDR2 SMNVEV (reference sequence). CDR3 amino acids: CASSLKDRNQPQHF. The CDR3 nucleotides read TGTGCCAGCAGTTTAAAGGACAGAAATCAGCCCCAGCATTTT.

The gene calls are TRBV6-5 and TRBJ2-1; possibly TRBD2 for D (6 bases). V lost 0 bases and J 4 bases, leaving 13 bases between the germline ends. Per germline, CDR1 MNHEY and CDR2 SVGAGI. The CDR3 contains 16 residues. The CDR3 reads CASSYSMGGEYNEQFF. In nucleotides, the CDR3 is TGTGCCAGCAGTTACTCGATGGGCGGGGAGTACAATGAGCAGTTCTTC.

The gene calls are TRBV5-1 and TRBJ2-2, with 8 bases fitting TRBD2. The junction had 13 bases not matched to a gene; V was cut back by 4 bases and J by 5 bases. CDR1 is SGHRS, CDR2 YFSETQ, per germline. The CDR3 covers 17 residues. The CDR3 spells CASSPRSGALGTGELFF. DNA for the CDR3: TGCGCCAGCAGCCCACGTAGCGGGGCCCTGGGGACCGGGGAGCTGTTTTTT. The full variable domain, rest sourced from reference TRBV5-1 and TRBJ2-2, is KAGVTQTPRYLIKTRGQQVTLSCSPISGHRSVSWYQQTPGQGLQFLFEYFSETQRNKGNFPGRFSGRQFSNSRSEMNVSTLELGDSALYLCASSPRSGALGTGELFFGEGSRLTVL.

The gene calls are TRBV29-1 and TRBJ1-1; 7 bases map to TRBD1. V lost 4 bases to trimming and J lost 3 bases; unmatched junction nucleotides: 5. CDR3 length equals 13 residues. In germline, CDR1 is SQVTM, CDR2 ANQGSEA. The CDR3 nucleotides are TGCAGCGTTGCGGAGGGGGCTTACACTGAAGCTTTCTTT. Amino acid sequence: CSVAEGAYTEAFF.

The V and J genes are TRBV19 and TRBJ1-3; D perhaps matches TRBD1 (5 bases). Germline V gene lookup returns CDR1 LNHDA and CDR2 SQIVND (reference sequence). Deletions cut 5 bases from V and 0 bases from J, with 14 bases between. The CDR3 consists of 16 residues. CDR3 region: CASSPAGRNSGNTIYF. The CDR3 nucleotides are TGTGCCAGTAGTCCAGCGGGACGGAACTCTGGAAACACCATATATTTT.

The chain is built from TRBV4-1 and TRBJ2-3; unclear D gene. The V end lost 2 bases, the J end lost 0 bases, and 6 bases lay between the germline ends. Germline V lookup: CDR1 MGHRA, CDR2 YSYEKL. CDR3 size: 14 residues. The CDR3 loop reads CASSQLVSTDTQYF. The CDR3 DNA is TGCGCCAGCAGCCAATTAGTTAGCACAGATACGCAGTATTTT.

This chain connects TRBV7-9 to TRBJ2-2; no clear D. This CDR3 contains 15 residues. Germline V CDR1 and CDR2: SEHNR, FQNEAQ (reference sequence). With 10 bases removed from V and 0 bases from J, the gap between germline ends came to 15 bases. The CDR3 here is CATTRGATNTGELFF. CDR3 nucleotide sequence: TGTGCCACCACCCGAGGAGCTACGAACACCGGGGAGCTGTTTTTT.

This chain joins TRBV5-1 and TRBJ1-1, with 7 bases matching TRBD1. V shed 0 bases, J shed 1 base, and the junction held 9 bases outside the gene matches. CDR1 is SGHRS and CDR2 is YFSETQ in the germline V gene. The CDR3 is made up of 17 amino acids. Written as DNA, the CDR3 is TGCGCCAGCAGCTTGGCTCGGACAGGAGAGGAGAACACTGAAGCTTTCTTT. The encoded protein is CASSLARTGEENTEAFF.

The genes are TRBV6-6 and TRBJ1-6, with D tentatively TRBD1 (6 bases). The CDR3 is 16 amino acids. Trimming removed 7 bases at V and 1 base at J, with 14 bases between. Germline V gene data show CDR1 as MNHNY and CDR2 as SVGAGI (reference sequence). The CDR3 loop is CASTTGLGSYNSPLHF. The DNA of the CDR3 is TGTGCCAGCACCACAGGGTTAGGGTCCTATAATTCACCCCTCCACTTT.

The J gene is TRBJ2-1, the V gene TRBV7-8; D is unclear. Between the trimmed V and J ends, which lost 0 bases and 1 base, there was a span of 7 bases. The CDR3 has 15 residues. Per the germline V gene, CDR1 is SGHVS and CDR2 is FQNEAQ. The CDR3 here is CASSLAGYSYNEQFF. CDR3 nucleotide sequence: TGTGCCAGCAGCTTAGCAGGCTATTCCTACAATGAGCAGTTCTTC.

The rearrangement uses TRBV7-9 and TRBJ2-7; D gene unclear. Germline loops: CDR1 SEHNR, CDR2 FQNEAQ (reference sequence). The length of the CDR3 is 14 residues. Trimming removed 1 base at V and 4 bases at J, with 11 bases between. The CDR3 DNA reads as TGTGCCAGCAGCTTAGGGTCCGGGCAATACGAGCAGTACTTC. This translates into CASSLGSGQYEQYF.

This clone was picked up a small number of times. The chain carries TRBV7-9 and TRBJ1-2; D gene ambiguous. CDR1 SEHNR and CDR2 FQNEAQ come from the germline V gene (reference sequence). This CDR3 comprises 13 residues. V lost 5 bases and J lost 8, with 15 bases in between. CDR3 sequence (DNA): TGTGCCAGCAGCCCTAACGTTGGGTCCGGCTACACCTTC. Encoded protein: CASSPNVGSGYTF.

V is TRBV19 and J is TRBJ1-5; 8 bases line up with TRBD1. The V gene end was trimmed by 5 bases and the J gene end by 0 bases; junction bases not matched to a gene: 9. This CDR3 is 17 amino acids long. CDR1 and CDR2 from the germline V gene are LNHDA and SQIVND (reference sequence). CDR3 DNA sequence: TGTGCCAGTAGTGAGTGGACAGGGATCCTTAGCAATCAGCCCCAGCATTTT. It encodes CASSEWTGILSNQPQHF.

The rearrangement links TRBV25-1 to TRBJ1-5; D is perhaps TRBD1 (6 bases). This CDR3 spans 13 amino acids. V lost 6 bases and J lost 4, with 10 bases in between. Germline V gene sequence: CDR1 MGHDK, CDR2 SYGVNS. The CDR3 bases are TGTGCCAGCAGGGGGGCCCAAAATCAGCCCCAGCATTTT. Its protein is CASRGAQNQPQHF.

The rearrangement links TRBV2 to TRBJ1-2; 11 bases agree with TRBD1. The CDR3 is 13 amino acids. Looked up from germline, CDR1 is SNHLY and CDR2 is FYNNEI. The trim removed 9 bases at V and 6 bases at J, leaving 6 bases unmatched. The CDR3 reads CAREGQGGDGYTF. For the CDR3, the DNA is TGTGCCAGGGAGGGACAGGGGGGAGATGGCTACACCTTC.

V is TRBV7-2 and J is TRBJ2-1; D remains unclear. The germline V gene has CDR1 SGHTA and CDR2 FQGNSA. The CDR3 consists of 14 residues. Trimming cost V 5 bases and J 8 bases, with 16 bases left between them. For the CDR3, the DNA is TGTGCCAGCAGCCAAATGATTACCCGGGATGAGCAGTTCTTC. Translated: CASSQMITRDEQFF.

A remark on this clone: One junction end disagrees with the germline gene, perhaps due to a read error. The gene calls are TRBV19 and TRBJ2-7; TRBD2 matches 12 bases. From germline, CDR1 is LNHDA and CDR2 SQIVND (reference sequence). The CDR3 length is 13 residues. DNA of the CDR3: TGTGCCACCGGGGGAGGGACTAGCGGGCTCCTCGACTTC. This codes for CATGGGTSGLLDF. The whole variable domain, remainder taken from reference TRBV19 and TRBJ2-7, is DGGITQSPKYLFRKEGQNVTLSCEQNLNHDAMYWYRQDPGQGLRLIYYSQIVNDFQKGDIAEGYSVSREKKESFPLTVTSAQKNPTAFYLCATGGGTSGLLDFGPGTRLTVT.